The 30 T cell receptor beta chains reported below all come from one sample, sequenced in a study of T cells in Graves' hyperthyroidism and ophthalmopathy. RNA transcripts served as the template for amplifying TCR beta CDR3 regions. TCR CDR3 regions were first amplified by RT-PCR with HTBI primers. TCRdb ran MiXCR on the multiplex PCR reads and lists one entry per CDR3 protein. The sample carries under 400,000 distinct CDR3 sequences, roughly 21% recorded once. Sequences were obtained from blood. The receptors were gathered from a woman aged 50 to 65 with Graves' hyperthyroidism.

The CDR3 sequence: CASSYSGGPNTGELFF. CDR3 coding DNA: TGTGCCAGCAGTTACAGCGGGGGGCCCAATACCGGGGAGCTGTTTTTT. The V and J genes are TRBV6-5 and TRBJ2-2; 9 nucleotides line up with TRBD2. Germline V lookup: CDR1 MNHEY, CDR2 SVGAGI. The CDR3 sequence is 16 residues long. V lost 2 bases to trimming and J lost 5 bases; unmatched junction nucleotides: 6.

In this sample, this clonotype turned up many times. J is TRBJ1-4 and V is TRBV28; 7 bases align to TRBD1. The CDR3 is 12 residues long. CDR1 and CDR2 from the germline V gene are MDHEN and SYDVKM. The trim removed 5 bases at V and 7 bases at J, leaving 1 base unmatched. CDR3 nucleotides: TGTGCCAGCAGTCCAGGGGGTGAAAAACTGTTTTTT. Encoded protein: CASSPGGEKLFF.

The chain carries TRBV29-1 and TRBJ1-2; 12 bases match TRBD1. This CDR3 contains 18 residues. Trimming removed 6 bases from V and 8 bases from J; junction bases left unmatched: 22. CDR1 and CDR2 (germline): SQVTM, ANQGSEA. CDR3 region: CSVRLFPGQGASLEGYTF. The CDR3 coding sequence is TGCAGCGTCCGTTTATTCCCGGGACAGGGGGCGAGTCTGGAAGGCTACACCTTC. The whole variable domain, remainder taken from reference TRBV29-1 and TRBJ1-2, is SAVISQKPSRDICQRGTSLTIQCQVDSQVTMMFWYRQQPGQSLTLIATANQGSEATYESGFVIDKFPISRPNLTFSTLTVSNMSPEDSSIYLCSVRLFPGQGASLEGYTFGSGTRLTVV.

As DNA, the CDR3 is TGTGCCAGCAGTTCCGACAGGGGGCCTTATCAGCCCCAGCATTTT. This translates into CASSSDRGPYQPQHF. The J gene is TRBJ1-5, the V gene TRBV28; the match to TRBD1 covers 10 bases. The germline V gene encodes CDR1 MDHEN and CDR2 SYDVKM. The trim removed 4 bases at V and 5 bases at J, leaving 5 bases unmatched. The CDR3 has 15 amino acids.

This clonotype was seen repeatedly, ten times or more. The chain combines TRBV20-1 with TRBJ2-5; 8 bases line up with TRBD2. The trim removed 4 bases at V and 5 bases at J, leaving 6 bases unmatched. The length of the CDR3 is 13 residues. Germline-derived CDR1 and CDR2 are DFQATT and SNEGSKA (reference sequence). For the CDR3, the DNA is TGCAGTGCTATCGGGAGGGGTCGGGAGACCCAGTACTTC. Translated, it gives CSAIGRGRETQYF.

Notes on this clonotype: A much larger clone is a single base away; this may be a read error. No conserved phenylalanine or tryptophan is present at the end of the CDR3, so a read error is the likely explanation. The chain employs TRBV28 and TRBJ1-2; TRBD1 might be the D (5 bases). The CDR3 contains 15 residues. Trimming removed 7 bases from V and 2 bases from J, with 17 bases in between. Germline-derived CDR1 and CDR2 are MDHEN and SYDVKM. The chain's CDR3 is CASKERQSSNYGYTS. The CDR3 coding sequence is TGTGCCAGCAAGGAGAGACAGTCCTCCAACTATGGCTACACCTCC.

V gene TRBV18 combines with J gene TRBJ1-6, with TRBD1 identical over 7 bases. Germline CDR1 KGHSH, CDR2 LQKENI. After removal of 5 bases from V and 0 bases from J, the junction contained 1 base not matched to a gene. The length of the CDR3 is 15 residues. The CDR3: CASSWDSSYNSPLHF. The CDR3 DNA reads TGTGCCAGCTCATGGGACAGCTCCTATAATTCACCCCTCCACTTT.

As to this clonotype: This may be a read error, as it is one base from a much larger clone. The CDR3 region is CSALGATEAFF. The CDR3 DNA follows: TGCAGTGCTCTGGGGGCCACTGAAGCTTTCTTT. The chain couples TRBV20-1 to TRBJ1-1, with D perhaps matching TRBD1 (6 bases). This CDR3 is 11 amino acids long. Germline V CDR1 and CDR2: DFQATT, SNEGSKA (reference sequence). V shed 5 bases and J shed 4 bases, with 8 bases lying between them.

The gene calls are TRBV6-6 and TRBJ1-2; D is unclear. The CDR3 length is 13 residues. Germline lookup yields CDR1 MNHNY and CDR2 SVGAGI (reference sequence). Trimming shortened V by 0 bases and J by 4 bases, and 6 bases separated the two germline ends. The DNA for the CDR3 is TGTGCCAGCAGTTACTCCGAGTCCTATGGCTACACCTTC. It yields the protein CASSYSESYGYTF.

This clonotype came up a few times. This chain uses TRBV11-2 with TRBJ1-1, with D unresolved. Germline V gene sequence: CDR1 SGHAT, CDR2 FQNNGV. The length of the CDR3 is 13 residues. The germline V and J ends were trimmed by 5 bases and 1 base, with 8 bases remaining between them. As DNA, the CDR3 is TGTGCCAGCAGCACACATCCGAACACTGAAGCTTTCTTT. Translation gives CASSTHPNTEAFF.

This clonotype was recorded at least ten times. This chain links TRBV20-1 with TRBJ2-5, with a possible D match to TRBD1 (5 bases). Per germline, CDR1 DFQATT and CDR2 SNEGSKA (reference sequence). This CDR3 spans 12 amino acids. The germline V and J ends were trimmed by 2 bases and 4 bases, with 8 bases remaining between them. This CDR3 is CSARFQGETQYF. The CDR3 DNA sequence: TGCAGTGCTAGATTTCAGGGAGAGACCCAGTACTTC.

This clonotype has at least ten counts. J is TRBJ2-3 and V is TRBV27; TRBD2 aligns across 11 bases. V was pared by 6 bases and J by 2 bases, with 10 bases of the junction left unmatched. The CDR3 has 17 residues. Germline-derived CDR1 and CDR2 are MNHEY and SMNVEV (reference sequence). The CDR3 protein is CASRKWVLAGATDTQYF. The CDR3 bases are TGTGCCAGCAGGAAATGGGTACTAGCGGGAGCCACAGATACGCAGTATTTT.

CDR3 in DNA: TGTGCCAGCAGCCGGGGTGACCCGAACACCGGGGAGCTGTTTTTT. Protein sequence: CASSRGDPNTGELFF. This sequence joins TRBV11-3 and TRBJ2-2, with D tentatively TRBD2 (5 bases). The CDR3 sequence is 15 residues long. Per germline, CDR1 SGHNT and CDR2 YENEEA. Trimming took 5 bases from V and 0 from J, leaving 10 bases between them.

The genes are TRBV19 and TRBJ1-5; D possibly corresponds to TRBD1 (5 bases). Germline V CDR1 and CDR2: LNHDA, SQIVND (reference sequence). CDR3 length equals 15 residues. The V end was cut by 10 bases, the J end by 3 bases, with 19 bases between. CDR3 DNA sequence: TGTGCCACCAGGGAGGACCGAACAATCAATCAGCCCCAGCATTTT. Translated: CATREDRTINQPQHF.

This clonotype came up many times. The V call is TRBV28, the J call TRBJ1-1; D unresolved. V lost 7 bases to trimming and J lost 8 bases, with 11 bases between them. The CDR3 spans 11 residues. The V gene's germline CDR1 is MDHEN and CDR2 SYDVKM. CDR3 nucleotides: TGTGCCAGCACGGCGACAACAGAAGCTTTCTTT. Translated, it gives CASTATTEAFF.

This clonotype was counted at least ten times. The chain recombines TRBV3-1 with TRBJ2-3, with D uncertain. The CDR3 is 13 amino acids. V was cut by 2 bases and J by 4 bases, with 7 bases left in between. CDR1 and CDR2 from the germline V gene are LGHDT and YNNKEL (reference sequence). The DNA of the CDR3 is TGTGCCAGCAGCCAAAGATTGCCAGATACGCAGTATTTT. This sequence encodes CASSQRLPDTQYF.

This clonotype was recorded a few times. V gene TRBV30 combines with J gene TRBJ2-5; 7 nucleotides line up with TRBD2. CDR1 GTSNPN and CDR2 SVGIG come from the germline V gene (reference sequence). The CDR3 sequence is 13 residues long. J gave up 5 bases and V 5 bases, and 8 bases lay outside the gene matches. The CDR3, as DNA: TGTGCCTGGTCCCTGGGGGGGACGGAGACCCAGTACTTC. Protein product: CAWSLGGTETQYF. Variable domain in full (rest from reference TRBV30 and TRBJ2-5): SQTIHQWPATLVQPVGSPLSLECTVEGTSNPNLYWYRQAAGRGLQLLFYSVGIGQISSEVPQNLSASRPQDRQFILSSKKLLLSDSGFYLCAWSLGGTETQYFGPGTRLLVL.

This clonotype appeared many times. The CDR3 loop is CASSLTFRGDNEQFF. CDR3 coding DNA: TGTGCCAGCAGTTTAACGTTTCGGGGTGACAATGAGCAGTTCTTC. This chain connects TRBV28 to TRBJ2-1; possible D gene TRBD2, 5 bases. CDR1 MDHEN and CDR2 SYDVKM come from the germline V gene. The V end lost 2 bases, the J end lost 5 bases, and 13 bases lay between the germline ends. CDR3 size: 15 residues.

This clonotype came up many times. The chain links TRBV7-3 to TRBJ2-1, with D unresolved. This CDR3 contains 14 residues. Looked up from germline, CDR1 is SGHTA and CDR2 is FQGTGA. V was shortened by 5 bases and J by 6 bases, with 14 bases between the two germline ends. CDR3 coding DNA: TGTGCCAGCAGCCGAGATTCGTTGGGCAATGAGCAGTTCTTC. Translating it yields CASSRDSLGNEQFF.

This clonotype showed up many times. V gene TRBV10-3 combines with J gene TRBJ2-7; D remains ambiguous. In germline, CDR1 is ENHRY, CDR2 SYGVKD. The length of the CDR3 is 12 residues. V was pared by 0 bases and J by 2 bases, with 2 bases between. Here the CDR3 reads CAISESAYEQYF. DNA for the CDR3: TGTGCCATCAGTGAGTCCGCCTACGAGCAGTACTTC.

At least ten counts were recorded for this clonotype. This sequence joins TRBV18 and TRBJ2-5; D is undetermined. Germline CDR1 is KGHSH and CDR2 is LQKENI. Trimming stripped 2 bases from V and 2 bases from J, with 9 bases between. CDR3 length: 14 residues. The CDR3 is CASSPNGQQETQYF. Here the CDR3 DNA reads TGTGCCAGCTCACCAAACGGCCAACAAGAGACCCAGTACTTC.

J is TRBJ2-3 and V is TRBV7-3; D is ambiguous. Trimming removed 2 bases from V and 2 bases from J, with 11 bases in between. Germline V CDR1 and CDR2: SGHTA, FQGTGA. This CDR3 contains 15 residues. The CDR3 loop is CASSLGLPDTDTQYF. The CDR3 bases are TGTGCCAGCAGCTTAGGTCTACCTGACACAGATACGCAGTATTTT.

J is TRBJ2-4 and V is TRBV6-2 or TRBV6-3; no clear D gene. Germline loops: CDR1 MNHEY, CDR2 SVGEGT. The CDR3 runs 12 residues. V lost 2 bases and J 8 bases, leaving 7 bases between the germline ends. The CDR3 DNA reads TGTGCCAGCAGTTACACAGATGACATTCAGTACTTC. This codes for CASSYTDDIQYF.

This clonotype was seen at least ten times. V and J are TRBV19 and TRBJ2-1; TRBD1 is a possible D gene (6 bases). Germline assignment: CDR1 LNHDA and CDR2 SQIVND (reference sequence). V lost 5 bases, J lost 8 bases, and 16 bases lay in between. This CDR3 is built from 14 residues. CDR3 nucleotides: TGTGCCAGTAGTTCACAGGGAGACGGCGATGAGCAGTTCTTC. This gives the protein CASSSQGDGDEQFF. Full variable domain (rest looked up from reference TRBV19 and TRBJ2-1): DGGITQSPKYLFRKEGQNVTLSCEQNLNHDAMYWYRQDPGQGLRLIYYSQIVNDFQKGDIAEGYSVSREKKESFPLTVTSAQKNPTAFYLCASSSQGDGDEQFFGPGTRLTVL.

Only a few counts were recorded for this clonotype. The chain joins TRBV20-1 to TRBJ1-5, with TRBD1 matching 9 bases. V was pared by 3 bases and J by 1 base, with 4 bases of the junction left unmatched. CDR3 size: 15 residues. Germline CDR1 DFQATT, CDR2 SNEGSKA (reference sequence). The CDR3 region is CSASDRGRSNQPQHF. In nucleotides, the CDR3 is TGCAGTGCTAGCGACAGGGGGAGAAGCAATCAGCCCCAGCATTTT.

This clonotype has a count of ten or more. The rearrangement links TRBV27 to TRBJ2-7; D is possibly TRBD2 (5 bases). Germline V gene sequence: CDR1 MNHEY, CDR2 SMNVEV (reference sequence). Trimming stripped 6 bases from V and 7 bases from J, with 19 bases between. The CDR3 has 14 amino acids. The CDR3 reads CASSPPLGLSEQYF. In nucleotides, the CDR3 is TGTGCCAGCAGCCCTCCGTTAGGACTCAGTGAGCAGTACTTC.

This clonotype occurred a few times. CDR3 residues: CASGTSGGQNTGELFF. The CDR3 DNA is TGTGCCAGCGGGACTAGCGGGGGCCAGAACACCGGGGAGCTGTTTTTT. V usage is TRBV5-8 and J usage is TRBJ2-2; 14 bases match TRBD2. CDR1 and CDR2 from the germline V gene are SGHTS and YDEGEE. The CDR3 consists of 16 residues. V lost 7 bases to trimming and J lost 1 base; unmatched junction nucleotides: 3.

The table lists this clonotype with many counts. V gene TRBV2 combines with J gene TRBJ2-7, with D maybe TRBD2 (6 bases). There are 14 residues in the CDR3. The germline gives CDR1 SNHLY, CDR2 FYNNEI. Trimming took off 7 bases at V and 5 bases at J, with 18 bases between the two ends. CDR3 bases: TGTGCCAGCACAAGGCTCGGGACTGGCGACGAGCAGTACTTC. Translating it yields CASTRLGTGDEQYF.

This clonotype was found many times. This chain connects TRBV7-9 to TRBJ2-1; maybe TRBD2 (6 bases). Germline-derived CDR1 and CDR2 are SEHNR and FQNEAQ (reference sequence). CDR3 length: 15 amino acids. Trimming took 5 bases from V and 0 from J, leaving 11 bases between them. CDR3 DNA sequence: TGTGCCAGCAGCCCCGGGACTCTCTCCTACAATGAGCAGTTCTTC. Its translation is CASSPGTLSYNEQFF. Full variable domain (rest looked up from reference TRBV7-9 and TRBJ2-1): DTGVSQNPRHKITKRGQNVTFRCDPISEHNRLYWYRQTLGQGPEFLTYFQNEAQLEKSRLLSDRFSAERPKGSFSTLEIQRTEQGDSAMYLCASSPGTLSYNEQFFGPGTRLTVL.

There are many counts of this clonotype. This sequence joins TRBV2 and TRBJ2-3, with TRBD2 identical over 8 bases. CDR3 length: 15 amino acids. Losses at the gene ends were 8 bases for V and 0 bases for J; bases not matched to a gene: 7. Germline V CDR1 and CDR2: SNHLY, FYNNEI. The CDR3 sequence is CASYQGGRSTDTQYF. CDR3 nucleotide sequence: TGTGCCAGCTACCAGGGCGGGAGGAGCACAGATACGCAGTATTTT.